The next 17 T cell receptor beta chains were all read from a single sample in a study of T cell repertoires in cytomegalovirus infection. Antigen specificity for these receptors is unknown. Using its own MiXCR run on the reads, TCRdb lists one record per CDR3 protein. The repertoire holds approximately 30,000 distinct CDR3 sequences, with around 19% as singletons. The starting material was CD8+ T cells from cultured PBMCs, obtained from culture after CMV antigen stimulation. The origin of the receptors is a human donor in good health (CMV status not recorded). Some clones in this sample may be carry-over from other donors' samples.

The genes are TRBV7-9 and TRBJ1-5; D ambiguous. Germline V gene sequence: CDR1 SEHNR, CDR2 FQNEAQ (reference sequence). This CDR3 is 15 amino acids long. V was clipped by 5 bases and J by 0 bases, with 11 bases between them. Here the CDR3 DNA reads TGTGCCAGCAGCCCCCCCTGGGGTAGCAATCAGCCCCAGCATTTT. Residues: CASSPPWGSNQPQHF.

This clonotype was detected a few times. The chain links TRBV7-2 to TRBJ2-7, with D hard to call. V lost 1 base and J 3 bases, leaving 7 bases between the germline ends. The CDR3 length is 13 residues. The germline CDR1 and CDR2 sequences are SGHTA and FQGNSA. CDR3 amino acids: CASSLGAFYEQYF. DNA for the CDR3: TGTGCCAGCAGCTTAGGCGCGTTCTACGAGCAGTACTTC.

The chain couples TRBV7-7 to TRBJ2-1; TRBD2 is a possible D gene (6 bases). V was clipped by 4 bases and J by 8 bases, with 12 bases between them. The CDR3 extends over 13 amino acids. The germline gives CDR1 SSHAT, CDR2 FNYEAQ (reference sequence). Here the CDR3 reads CASSSTWGDEQFF. The DNA for the CDR3 is TGTGCCAGCAGCTCAACATGGGGGGATGAGCAGTTCTTC.

This clonotype has a handful of counts. This chain uses TRBV6-2 or TRBV6-3 with TRBJ2-7; weak D call: TRBD2 (5 bases). Germline-derived CDR1 and CDR2 are MNHEY and SVGEGT. There are 13 residues in the CDR3. V dropped 8 bases and J dropped 0 bases, with 11 bases sitting between them. Here the CDR3 DNA reads TGTGCCAGCGGACTGGGAACCTCCTACGAGCAGTACTTC. This codes for CASGLGTSYEQYF.

V usage is TRBV6-1 and J usage is TRBJ1-4; D is possibly TRBD1 (6 bases). Germline V gives CDR1 MNHNS, CDR2 SASEGT. V dropped 8 bases and J dropped 0 bases, with 13 bases sitting between them. The CDR3 is 15 residues long. Here the CDR3 reads CASGGQTATNEKLFF. The CDR3 region has the DNA TGTGCCAGCGGTGGACAGACTGCAACTAATGAAAAACTGTTTTTT.

This clonotype was detected a few times. This rearrangement joins TRBV28 to TRBJ1-5; TRBD1 is a possible D gene (6 bases). Germline CDR1 is MDHEN and CDR2 is SYDVKM. Trimming stripped 8 bases from V and 5 bases from J, with 19 bases between. The CDR3 spans 15 residues. CDR3 sequence: CASLGGLLEDQPQHF. CDR3 sequence (DNA): TGTGCCAGCTTGGGGGGCCTCCTCGAGGATCAGCCCCAGCATTTT. Complete variable domain (other parts from reference TRBV28 and TRBJ1-5): DVKVTQSSRYLVKRTGEKVFLECVQDMDHENMFWYRQDPGLGLRLIYFSYDVKMKEKGDIPEGYSVSREKKERFSLILESASTNQTSMYLCASLGGLLEDQPQHFGDGTRLSIL.

This clonotype has more than one count but fewer than ten. The chain combines TRBV20-1 with TRBJ1-5; TRBD1 agrees at 7 bases. The CDR3 extends over 15 amino acids. The J segment lost 6 bases and the V segment lost 4 bases, leaving 12 bases of the junction unmatched. The germline V gene encodes CDR1 DFQATT and CDR2 SNEGSKA (reference sequence). In DNA, the CDR3 is TGCAGTGCTAAACCTCCCGACAGGGAAAGTCAGCCCCAGCATTTT. This codes for CSAKPPDRESQPQHF.

The chain employs TRBV12-3 or TRBV12-4 and TRBJ2-3, with 7 bases fitting TRBD2. V lost 9 bases to trimming and J lost 0 bases; unmatched junction nucleotides: 6. This CDR3 contains 14 residues. CDR3 loop: CASVSSGSTDTQYF. The CDR3 coding sequence is TGTGCCAGTGTATCTAGCGGTAGCACAGATACGCAGTATTTT.

The chain has TRBV12-3 or TRBV12-4 and TRBJ2-3; 7 bases line up with TRBD2. The trim removed 5 bases at V and 4 bases at J, leaving 9 bases unmatched. The CDR3 extends over 15 amino acids. In DNA, the CDR3 is TGTGCCAGCAGTCTCCTCACCGGACTAGCAGATACGCAGTATTTT. This encodes CASSLLTGLADTQYF.

This clonotype was recorded many times. The rearrangement uses TRBV11-2 and TRBJ2-3; weak D call: TRBD1 (6 bases). Germline-derived CDR1 and CDR2 are SGHAT and FQNNGV. Trimming pared 5 bases from V and 4 bases from J, leaving 10 bases between. CDR3 length: 13 residues. The CDR3 DNA sequence: TGTGCCAGCAGCCGGACAGTCCCAGATACGCAGTATTTT. It is translated as CASSRTVPDTQYF.

This clonotype turned up a few times. The chain links TRBV12-3 or TRBV12-4 to TRBJ2-1; D is perhaps TRBD1 or TRBD2 (5 bases each). CDR3 length: 12 amino acids. The V and J ends lost 5 bases and 12 bases respectively, with 14 bases between them. The CDR3 coding sequence is TGTGCCAGCAGTGCCGGGGCGCCTTCGCAGTTCTTC. It yields the protein CASSAGAPSQFF.

The rearrangement joins TRBV6-5 to TRBJ1-2; 8 bases align to TRBD1. The ends lost 2 bases at V and 1 base at J; junction bases unmatched: 9. Germline V gene data show CDR1 as MNHEY and CDR2 as SVGAGI. The CDR3 has 17 amino acids. The CDR3 nucleotides are TGTGCCAGCAGTTACAACGGACAGGGCGAGCTTAACTATGGCTACACCTTC. It codes for CASSYNGQGELNYGYTF.

There are a few counts of this clonotype. This chain joins TRBV15 and TRBJ2-6, with TRBD1 identical over 9 bases. Germline V gives CDR1 LNHNV, CDR2 YYDKDF (reference sequence). The CDR3 is made up of 19 amino acids. J was trimmed by 3 bases and V by 0 bases; bases with no gene match: 9. CDR3 sequence: CATSRDWDRAPDGANVLTF. The DNA of the CDR3 is TGTGCCACCAGCAGAGATTGGGACAGGGCCCCGGATGGGGCCAACGTCCTGACTTTC.

This chain connects TRBV6-2 or TRBV6-3 to TRBJ2-7; 11 nucleotides line up with TRBD1. The CDR3 is made up of 15 amino acids. V dropped 3 bases and J dropped 3; count of bases not matched to a gene: 4. The germline CDR1 and CDR2 sequences are MNHEY and SVGEGT. In nucleotides, the CDR3 is TGTGCCAGCAGTTATTTGGACAGGGGGCACTACGAGCAGTACTTC. It specifies CASSYLDRGHYEQYF.

This clonotype was found a few times. The CDR3 here is CASSPGTGWQYF. The DNA for the CDR3 is TGTGCCAGCAGCCCCGGGACGGGGTGGCAGTACTTC. The V call is TRBV12-3 or TRBV12-4, the J call TRBJ2-7; D may be TRBD1 or TRBD2 (5 bases each). The CDR3 totals 12 residues. V lost 6 bases and J 9 bases, leaving 15 bases between the germline ends.

V gene TRBV5-1 combines with J gene TRBJ2-7; D might be TRBD1 (6 bases). CDR1 is SGHRS and CDR2 is YFSETQ in the germline V gene. The CDR3 length is 14 residues. Trimming took off 0 bases at V and 5 bases at J, with 12 bases between the two ends. CDR3 amino acids: CASSLVGGSDEQYF. CDR3 coding DNA: TGCGCCAGCAGCTTGGTTGGGGGCTCGGACGAGCAGTACTTC.

This clonotype appeared a single time. This chain joins TRBV9 and TRBJ2-1, with 8 nucleotides matching TRBD2. Per germline, CDR1 SGDLS and CDR2 YYNGEE. V trimming: 4 bases; J trimming: 6 bases; junction bases outside the gene matches: 9. The CDR3 totals 15 residues. The CDR3 nucleotides are TGTGCCAGCAGCCTCAGCGGGGGAAATATCAATGAGCAGTTCTTC. Its translation: CASSLSGGNINEQFF.